This T cell receptor (beta chain) was sequenced during a study of cytomegalovirus exposure and HLA in healthy donors. About the study: Earlier work reported 100 million to 130 million unique TCR beta sequences from about 179 million T cells.

Primers included in the PCR were 60 Vbeta and 13 Jbeta primers. Data came from immunoSEQ multiplex PCR; TCRdb stores just in-frame clones and leaves some out. The sample lists 85,000 to 120,000 clones, 60% to 85% seen once, with 2.5% to 3% in the top ten. General study findings and limits: Reportedly, diagnosis of cytomegalovirus status by the classifier showed high specificity and sensitivity. Researchers reported that a few CMV-associated chains were confirmed in vitro as CMV antigen-specific.

As for this clone: What it binds is unknown.

V was cut by 0 bases and J by 0 bases, with 6 bases left in between. The CDR3 is made up of 15 amino acids. Germline V CDR1 and CDR2: LGHNA, YSLEER. The specimen was PBMCs. The TCR comes from a male donor in good health and CMV-seropositive. The chain uses TRBV4-3 and TRBJ1-3; D remains ambiguous. The CDR3 DNA reads TGCGCCAGCAGCCAAGAGGTCAGCTCTGGAAACACCATATATTTT. Translating it yields CASSQEVSSGNTIYF.